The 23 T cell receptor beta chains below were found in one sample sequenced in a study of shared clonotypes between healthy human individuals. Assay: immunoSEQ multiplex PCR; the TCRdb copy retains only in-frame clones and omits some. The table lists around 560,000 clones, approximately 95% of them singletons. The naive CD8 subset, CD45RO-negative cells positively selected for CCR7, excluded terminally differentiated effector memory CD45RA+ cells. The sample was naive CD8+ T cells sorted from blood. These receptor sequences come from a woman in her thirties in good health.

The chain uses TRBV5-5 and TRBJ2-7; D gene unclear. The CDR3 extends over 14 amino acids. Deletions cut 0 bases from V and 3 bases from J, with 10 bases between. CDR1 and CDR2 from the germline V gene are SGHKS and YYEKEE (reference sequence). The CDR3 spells CASSLDPVNYEQYF. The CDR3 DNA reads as TGTGCCAGCAGCTTGGACCCGGTTAACTACGAGCAGTACTTC.

The CDR3 protein is CASRGLADTNEQFF. CDR3 bases: TGCGCCAGCAGGGGACTAGCGGATACAAATGAGCAGTTCTTC. The rearrangement joins TRBV10-2 to TRBJ2-1; the match to TRBD2 covers 11 bases. Germline lookup yields CDR1 WSHSY and CDR2 SAAADI. This CDR3 is built from 14 residues. Trimming cost V 6 bases and J 7 bases; bases outside gene matches: 5.

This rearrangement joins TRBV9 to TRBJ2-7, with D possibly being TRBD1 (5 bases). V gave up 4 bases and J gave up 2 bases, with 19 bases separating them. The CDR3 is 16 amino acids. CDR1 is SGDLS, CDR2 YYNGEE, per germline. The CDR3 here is CASSPNPADMTYEQYF. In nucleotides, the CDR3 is TGTGCCAGCAGCCCAAACCCTGCGGACATGACCTACGAGCAGTACTTC. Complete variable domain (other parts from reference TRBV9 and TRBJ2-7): DSGVTQTPKHLITATGQRVTLRCSPRSGDLSVYWYQQSLDQGLQFLIQYYNGEERAKGNILERFSAQQFPDLHSELNLSSLELGDSALYFCASSPNPADMTYEQYFGPGTRLTVT.

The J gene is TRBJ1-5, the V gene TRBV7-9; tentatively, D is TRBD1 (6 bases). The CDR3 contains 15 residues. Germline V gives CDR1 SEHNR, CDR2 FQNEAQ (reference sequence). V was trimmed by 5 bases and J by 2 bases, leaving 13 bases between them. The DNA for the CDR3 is TGTGCCAGCAGCCCACAGGGTGTAGGCAATCAGCCCCAGCATTTT. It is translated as CASSPQGVGNQPQHF. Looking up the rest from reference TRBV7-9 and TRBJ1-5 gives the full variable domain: DTGVSQNPRHKITKRGQNVTFRCDPISEHNRLYWYRQTLGQGPEFLTYFQNEAQLEKSRLLSDRFSAERPKGSFSTLEIQRTEQGDSAMYLCASSPQGVGNQPQHFGDGTRLSIL.

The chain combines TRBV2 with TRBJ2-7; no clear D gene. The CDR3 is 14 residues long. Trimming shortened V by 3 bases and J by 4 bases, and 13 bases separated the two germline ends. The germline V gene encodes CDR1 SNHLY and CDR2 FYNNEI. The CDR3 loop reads CASSDVGQVYEQYF. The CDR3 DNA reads TGTGCCAGCAGTGACGTAGGGCAGGTATACGAGCAGTACTTC.

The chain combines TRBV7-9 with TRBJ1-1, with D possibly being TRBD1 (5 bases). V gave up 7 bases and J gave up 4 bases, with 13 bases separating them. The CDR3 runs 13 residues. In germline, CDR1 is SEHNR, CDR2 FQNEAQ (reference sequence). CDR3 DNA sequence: TGTGCCAGCACTCCCGGGGGGAGCACTGAAGCTTTCTTT. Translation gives CASTPGGSTEAFF.

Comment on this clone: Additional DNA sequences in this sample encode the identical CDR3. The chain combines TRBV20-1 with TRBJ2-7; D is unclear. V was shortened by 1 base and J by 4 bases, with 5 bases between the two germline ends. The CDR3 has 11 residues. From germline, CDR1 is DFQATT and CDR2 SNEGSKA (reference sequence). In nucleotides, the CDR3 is TGCAGTGCTAGAGGGAATTACGAGCAGTACTTC. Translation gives CSARGNYEQYF.

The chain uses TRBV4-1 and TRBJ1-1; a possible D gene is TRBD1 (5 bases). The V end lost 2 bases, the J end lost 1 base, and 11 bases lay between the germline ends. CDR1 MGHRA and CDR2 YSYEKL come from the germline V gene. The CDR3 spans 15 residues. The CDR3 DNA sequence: TGCGCCAGCAGCCAATGGGGAAGGGGGAACACTGAAGCTTTCTTT. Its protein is CASSQWGRGNTEAFF.

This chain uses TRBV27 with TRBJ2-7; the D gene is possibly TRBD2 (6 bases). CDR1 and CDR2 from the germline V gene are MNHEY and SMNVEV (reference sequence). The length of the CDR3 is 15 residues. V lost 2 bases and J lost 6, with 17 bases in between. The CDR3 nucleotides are TGTGCCAGCAGTTTAGCTAGCGAGGGTTTGAGCGAGCAGTACTTC. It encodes CASSLASEGLSEQYF.

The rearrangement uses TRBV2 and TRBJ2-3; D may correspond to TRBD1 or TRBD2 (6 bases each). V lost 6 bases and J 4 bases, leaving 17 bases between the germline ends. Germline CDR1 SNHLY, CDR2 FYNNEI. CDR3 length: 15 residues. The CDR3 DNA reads TGTGCCAGCAGACCGACAGGCTGGGAGGCAGATACGCAGTATTTT. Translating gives CASRPTGWEADTQYF.

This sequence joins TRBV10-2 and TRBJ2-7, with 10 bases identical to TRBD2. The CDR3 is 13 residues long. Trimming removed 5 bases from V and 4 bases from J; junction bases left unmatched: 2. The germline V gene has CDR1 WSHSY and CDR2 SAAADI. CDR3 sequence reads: CASSTSGTYEQYF. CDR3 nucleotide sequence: TGCGCCAGCAGTACTAGCGGGACTTACGAGCAGTACTTC.

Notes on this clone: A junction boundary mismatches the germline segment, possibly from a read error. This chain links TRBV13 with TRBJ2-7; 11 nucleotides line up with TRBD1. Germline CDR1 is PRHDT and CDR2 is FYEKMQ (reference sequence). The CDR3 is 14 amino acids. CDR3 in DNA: TGTGCCAGCAGTCCGGGACAGGGGGGCTACCAGCAGTACTTC. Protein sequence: CASSPGQGGYQQYF.

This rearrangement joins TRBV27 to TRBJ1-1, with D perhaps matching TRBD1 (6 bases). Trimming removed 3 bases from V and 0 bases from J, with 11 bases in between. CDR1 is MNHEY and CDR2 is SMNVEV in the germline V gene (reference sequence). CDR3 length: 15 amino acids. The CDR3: CASSFTGSMNTEAFF. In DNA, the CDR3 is TGTGCCAGCAGTTTTACAGGGTCCATGAACACTGAAGCTTTCTTT.

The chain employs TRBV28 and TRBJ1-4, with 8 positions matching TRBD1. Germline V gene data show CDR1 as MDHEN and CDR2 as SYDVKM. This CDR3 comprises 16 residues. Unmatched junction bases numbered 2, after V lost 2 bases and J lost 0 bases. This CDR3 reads CASSLNRGTTNEKLFF. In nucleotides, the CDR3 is TGTGCCAGCAGTTTAAACAGGGGGACAACTAATGAAAAACTGTTTTTT.

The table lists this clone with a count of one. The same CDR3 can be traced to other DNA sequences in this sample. The CDR3 spells CASSYSGFSYEQYF. The CDR3 DNA reads as TGTGCCAGCAGTTACTCCGGGTTCTCCTACGAGCAGTACTTC. This chain uses TRBV6-5 with TRBJ2-7, with unresolved D. This CDR3 comprises 14 residues. V lost 0 bases to trimming and J lost 0 bases, with 6 bases between them. Looked up from germline, CDR1 is MNHEY and CDR2 is SVGAGI.

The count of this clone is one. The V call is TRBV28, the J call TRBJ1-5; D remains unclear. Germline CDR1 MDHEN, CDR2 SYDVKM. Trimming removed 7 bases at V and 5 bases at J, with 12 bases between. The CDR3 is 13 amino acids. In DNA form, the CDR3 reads TGTGCCAGCACCGCCAGTGACCATCAGCCCCAGCATTTT. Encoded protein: CASTASDHQPQHF.

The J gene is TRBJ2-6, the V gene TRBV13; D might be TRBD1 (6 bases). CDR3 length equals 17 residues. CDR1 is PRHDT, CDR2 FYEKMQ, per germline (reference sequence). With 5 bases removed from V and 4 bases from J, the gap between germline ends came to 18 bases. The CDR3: CASSNHQTGSGANVLTF. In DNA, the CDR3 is TGTGCCAGCAGCAACCACCAAACAGGGTCCGGGGCCAACGTCCTGACTTTC.

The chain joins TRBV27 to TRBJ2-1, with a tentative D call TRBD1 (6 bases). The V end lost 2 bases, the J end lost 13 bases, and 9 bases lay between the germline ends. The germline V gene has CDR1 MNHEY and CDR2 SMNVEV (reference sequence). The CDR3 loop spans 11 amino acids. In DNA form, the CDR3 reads TGTGCCAGCAGTTTAGGGGACACCCAGTTCTTC. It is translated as CASSLGDTQFF.

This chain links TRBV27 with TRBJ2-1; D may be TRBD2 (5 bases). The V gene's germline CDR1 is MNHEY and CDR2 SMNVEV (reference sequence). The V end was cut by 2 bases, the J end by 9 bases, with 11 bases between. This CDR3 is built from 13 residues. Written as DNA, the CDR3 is TGTGCCAGCAGTTTAACTAGGAACGTTGAGCAGTTCTTC. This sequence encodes CASSLTRNVEQFF.

CDR3 in amino acids: CASSLTAYSNQPQHF. CDR3 coding DNA: TGTGCCAGCAGTTTGACAGCCTATAGCAATCAGCCCCAGCATTTT. The chain links TRBV27 to TRBJ1-5; a possible D gene is TRBD1 (5 bases). Between the trimmed V and J ends, which lost 3 bases and 0 bases, there was a span of 9 bases. The germline V gene encodes CDR1 MNHEY and CDR2 SMNVEV (reference sequence). The CDR3 extends over 15 amino acids.

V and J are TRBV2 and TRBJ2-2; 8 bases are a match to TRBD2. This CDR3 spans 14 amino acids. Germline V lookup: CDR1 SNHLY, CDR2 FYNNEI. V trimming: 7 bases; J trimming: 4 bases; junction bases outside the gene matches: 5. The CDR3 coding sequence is TGTGCCAGCACTTCCGGGACTAGCACCGGGGAGCTGTTTTTT. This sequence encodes CASTSGTSTGELFF.

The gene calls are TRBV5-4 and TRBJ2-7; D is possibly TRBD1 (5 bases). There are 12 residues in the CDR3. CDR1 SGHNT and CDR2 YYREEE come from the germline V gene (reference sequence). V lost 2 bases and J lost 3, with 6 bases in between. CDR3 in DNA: TGTGCCAGCAGCTTCCAGGGCTACGAGCAGTACTTC. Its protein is CASSFQGYEQYF.

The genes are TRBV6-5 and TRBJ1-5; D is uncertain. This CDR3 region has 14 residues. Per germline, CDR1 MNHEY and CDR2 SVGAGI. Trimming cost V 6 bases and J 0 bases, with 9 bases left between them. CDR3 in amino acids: CASSLRYSNQPQHF. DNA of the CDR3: TGTGCCAGCAGCCTCAGGTATAGCAATCAGCCCCAGCATTTT.